This is a list of T cell receptor beta chains from one sample in a study of cytomegalovirus exposure and HLA in healthy donors. The assay was immunoSEQ multiplex PCR, and TCRdb's table has in-frame clones only and misses some. The sample lists just over 70,000 clones; 70% to 85% were seen once. The specimen sequenced was PBMCs. These receptors originate from a human donor in good health. Both conserved end residues are part of each CDR3. D genes are given only for firm matches. Clone size is stated in some rows and not others, as once, few, many or a class when expanded.

>TRBV27|TRBJ2-2|-|-
CASSSVVTGELFF
TGTGCCAGCAGTTCGGTGGTTACCGGGGAGCTGTTTTTT
>TRBV18|TRBJ1-1|-|-
CASSEGTEAFF
TGTGCCAGCTCAGAGGGCACTGAAGCTTTCTTT
>TRBV14|TRBJ2-1|few|-
CASSHGAGYNEQFF
TGTGCCAGCAGCCACGGAGCGGGCTACAATGAGCAGTTCTTC
>TRBV7-8|TRBJ1-5|few|TRBD1
CASSLVGGSGGAQPQHF
TGTGCCAGCAGCTTAGTAGGGGGGTCAGGGGGCGCCCAGCCCCAGCATTTT
>TRBV10-3|TRBJ2-7|once|-
CAISESPGLHEQYF
TGTGCCATCAGTGAGTCGCCAGGCCTGCACGAGCAGTACTTC
>TRBV9|TRBJ2-1|-|TRBD2
CASASGRSYNEQFF
TGTGCCTCAGCGAGCGGGAGGAGCTACAATGAGCAGTTCTTC
>TRBV30|TRBJ1-1|-|-
CAWSVTRLEGAFF
TGTGCCTGGAGTGTAACGCGGCTAGAGGGAGCTTTCTTT
>TRBV5-6|TRBJ2-7|-|TRBD2
CASSLVAGADHEQYF
TGTGCCAGCAGCTTGGTGGCGGGAGCGGACCACGAGCAGTACTTC
>TRBV28|TRBJ2-5|-|-
CASTLQETQYF
TGTGCCAGCACCCTCCAAGAGACCCAGTACTTC
>TRBV2|TRBJ2-1|-|TRBD2
CASGGLAGLF
TGTGCCAGCGGGGGACTAGCGGGGCTCTTC
>TRBV29-1|TRBJ2-1|-|TRBD1
CSGVGGTGVYNEQFF
TGCAGCGGCGTGGGGGGGACAGGGGTCTACAATGAGCAGTTCTTC
>TRBV13|TRBJ2-4|-|-
CASSFTRDIQYF
TGTGCCAGCAGCTTCACTAGAGACATTCAGTACTTC
>TRBV7-3|TRBJ2-7|-|-
CASSRTSLYEQYF
TGTGCCAGCAGCCGGACATCCCTCTACGAGCAGTACTTC
>TRBV27|TRBJ2-5|few|-
CASSLHPYWRYQETQYF
TGTGCCAGCAGTTTACATCCCTATTGGAGGTACCAAGAGACCCAGTACTTC
>TRBV6-5|TRBJ2-3|few|-
CASSYSYQGSTDTQYF
TGTGCCAGCAGTTACTCGTATCAGGGTAGCACAGATACGCAGTATTTT
>TRBV27|TRBJ2-1|-|TRBD2
CASSFTSGSYNEQFF
TGTGCCAGCAGTTTTACTAGCGGCTCCTACAATGAGCAGTTCTTC
>TRBV27|TRBJ2-6|-|TRBD1
CASSLKDRGSGANVLTF
TGTGCCAGCAGTTTGAAAGACAGGGGCTCTGGGGCCAACGTCCTGACTTTC
>TRBV5-4|TRBJ2-7|once|TRBD1
CASSLQEDRAGEQYF
TGTGCCAGCAGCTTGCAGGAGGACAGGGCGGGCGAGCAGTACTTC
>TRBV6-6|TRBJ1-2|-|-
CASSSATSGLGGYTF
TGTGCCAGCAGTTCCGCCACGAGCGGCCTGGGGGGCTACACCTTC
>TRBV19|TRBJ2-7|-|-
CASSSAGAGYEQYF
TGTGCCAGTAGTAGTGCGGGGGCTGGCTACGAGCAGTACTTC
>TRBV18|TRBJ2-7|-|-
CASSPFGQTYEQYF
TGTGCCAGCTCACCCTTCGGTCAAACCTACGAGCAGTACTTC
>TRBV5-6|TRBJ2-5|-|TRBD1
CASSELLRQGAQYF
TGTGCCAGCAGCGAGCTGTTGAGACAGGGCGCCCAGTACTTC
>TRBV4-2|TRBJ1-1|-|-
CASSRTAREAFF
TGTGCCAGCAGCCGGACTGCCCGCGAAGCTTTCTTT
>TRBV5-6|TRBJ2-1|-|-
CASSLGGYYNEQFF
TGTGCCAGCAGCTTAGGGGGATACTACAATGAGCAGTTCTTC
>TRBV5-4|TRBJ1-1|-|TRBD1
CASSGRTGDTEAFF
TGTGCCAGCAGCGGTCGGACAGGGGATACTGAAGCTTTCTTT
>TRBV5-1|TRBJ2-5|-|-
CASSVSGQETQYF
TGCGCCAGCAGCGTTTCAGGTCAAGAGACCCAGTACTTC
>TRBV13|TRBJ1-2|-|-
CASNHLSRENWNYGYTF
TGTGCCAGCAATCACTTAAGCAGGGAAAATTGGAACTATGGCTACACCTTC
>TRBV29-1|TRBJ1-1|-|-
CSVERTVGGGAFF
TGCAGCGTTGAACGGACGGTAGGGGGGGGAGCTTTCTTT
>TRBV10-2|TRBJ2-5|-|-
CASSWKRETQYF
TGCGCCAGCAGTTGGAAGCGGGAGACCCAGTACTTC
>TRBV6-1|TRBJ1-5|-|-
CASSSYSNQPQHF
TGTGCCAGCAGCTCCTATAGCAATCAGCCCCAGCATTTT
>TRBV6-5|TRBJ2-7|-|-
CASSSTVSEDEQYF
TGTGCCAGCAGTTCGACAGTCAGCGAGGACGAGCAGTACTTC
>TRBV7-9|TRBJ2-3|few|-
CASSPLGTQYF
TGTGCCAGCAGCCCCCTAGGTACGCAGTATTTT
>TRBV5-1|TRBJ1-1|-|-
CASSSQGNMNTEAFF
TGCGCCAGCAGCTCCCAGGGGAACATGAACACTGAAGCTTTCTTT
>TRBV19|TRBJ1-2|-|-
CASSRGGRLTEHTF
TGTGCCAGTAGTAGGGGGGGCAGGCTCACCGAGCACACCTTC
>TRBV5-4|TRBJ2-4|few|TRBD2
CASSLGGGSVAKNIQYF
TGTGCCAGCAGCTTGGGAGGCGGGAGTGTAGCCAAAAACATTCAGTACTTC
>TRBV6-5|TRBJ2-1|-|-
CASSYMAGSSYNEQFF
TGTGCCAGCAGTTACATGGCGGGAAGCTCCTACAATGAGCAGTTCTTC
>TRBV9|TRBJ2-2|-|-
CASSVGGTGELFF
TGTGCCAGCAGCGTGGGGGGAACCGGGGAGCTGTTTTTT
>TRBV4-1|TRBJ2-7|-|-
CASSQEPVYEQYF
TGCGCCAGCAGCCAAGAACCAGTCTACGAGCAGTACTTC
>TRBV19|TRBJ2-7|-|TRBD1
CASSAGQGLYEQYF
TGTGCCAGTAGTGCGGGACAGGGCCTCTACGAGCAGTACTTC
>TRBV6-7|TRBJ2-2|-|TRBD1
CASSPTHRGSNTGELFF
TGTGCCAGCAGTCCTACCCACAGGGGGTCGAACACCGGGGAGCTGTTTTTT
>TRBV7-6|TRBJ1-2|-|-
CASSRQISNYGYTF
TGTGCCAGCAGCCGACAAATTTCTAACTATGGCTACACCTTC
>TRBV11-2|TRBJ2-5|-|-
CASSHPPGEETQYF
TGTGCCAGCAGCCACCCCCCGGGTGAGGAGACCCAGTACTTC
>TRBV9|TRBJ2-3|-|-
CASSLQGWVDTQYF
TGTGCCAGCAGCCTTCAGGGTTGGGTGGATACGCAGTATTTT
>TRBV19|TRBJ2-1|-|-
CASSPLRGPYNEQFF
TGTGCCAGTAGCCCCCTCAGGGGACCCTACAATGAGCAGTTCTTC
>TRBV6-4|TRBJ2-6|-|-
CASSDTTRSGANVLTF
TGTGCCAGCAGTGATACGACTAGGTCTGGGGCCAACGTCCTGACTTTC
>TRBV30|TRBJ2-2|few|TRBD2
CAWSVGGEDTGELFF
TGTGCCTGGAGTGTGGGGGGGGAGGACACCGGGGAGCTGTTTTTT
>TRBV5-4|TRBJ2-5|-|-
CASSLDRPDGVGTQYF
TGTGCCAGCAGCTTGGACCGACCTGATGGAGTGGGGACCCAGTACTTC
>TRBV15|TRBJ2-7|-|-
CATSRGDYEQYF
TGTGCCACCAGCAGAGGAGACTACGAGCAGTACTTC
>TRBV6-5|TRBJ1-2|few|-
CATSTVGANYGYTF
TGTGCCACTTCGACGGTGGGAGCTAACTATGGCTACACCTTC
>TRBV5-4|TRBJ2-3|-|TRBD2
CASSAGGWASGRFTDTQYF
TGTGCCAGCAGCGCAGGGGGCTGGGCTAGCGGGAGGTTCACAGATACGCAGTATTTT
>TRBV5-1|TRBJ2-7|once|TRBD1
CASSSRYDRAEQYF
TGCGCCAGCAGCTCGCGGTATGACAGGGCGGAGCAGTACTTC
>TRBV6-5|TRBJ2-7|-|-
CASRRGSSYEQYF
TGTGCCAGCAGAAGAGGGAGTTCCTACGAGCAGTACTTC
>TRBV6-6|TRBJ2-3|-|-
CASSYSRTASTDTQYF
TGTGCCAGCAGTTACTCACGGACAGCTAGCACAGATACGCAGTATTTT
>TRBV5-1|TRBJ1-3|-|-
CASSFGGIGNTIYF
TGCGCCAGCAGCTTTGGGGGGATTGGAAACACCATATATTTT
>TRBV10-3|TRBJ1-4|-|TRBD1
CATRQGTNEKLFF
TGTGCCACGAGACAGGGAACTAATGAAAAACTGTTTTTT
>TRBV6-5|TRBJ2-1|-|TRBD2
CASSYGTSEIDEQFF
TGTGCCAGCAGTTACGGGACTAGCGAGATCGATGAGCAGTTCTTC
>TRBV5-1|TRBJ2-1|-|-
CASSFGVSSYNEQFF
TGCGCCAGCAGCTTCGGGGTAAGCTCCTACAATGAGCAGTTCTTC
>TRBV5-6|TRBJ1-2|-|-
CASREYGYGYTF
TGTGCCAGCAGGGAGTATGGCTATGGCTACACCTTC
>TRBV6-6|TRBJ1-1|-|TRBD1
CASSYDRDRVPEAFF
TGTGCCAGCAGTTACGACCGGGACAGGGTCCCTGAAGCTTTCTTT
>TRBV6-5|TRBJ2-1|-|TRBD2
CASSSEPAGGGNEQFF
TGTGCCAGCAGTTCCGAGCCAGCGGGAGGTGGGAATGAGCAGTTCTTC